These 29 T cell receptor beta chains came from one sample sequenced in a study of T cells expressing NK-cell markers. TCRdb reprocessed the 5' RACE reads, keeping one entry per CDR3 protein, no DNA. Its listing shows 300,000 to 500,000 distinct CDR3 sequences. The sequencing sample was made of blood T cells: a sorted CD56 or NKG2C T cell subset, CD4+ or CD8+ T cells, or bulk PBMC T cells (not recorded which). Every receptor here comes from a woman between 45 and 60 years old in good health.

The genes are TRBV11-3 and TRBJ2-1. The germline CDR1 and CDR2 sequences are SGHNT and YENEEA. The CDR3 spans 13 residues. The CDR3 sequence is CASSLGILGEQFF.

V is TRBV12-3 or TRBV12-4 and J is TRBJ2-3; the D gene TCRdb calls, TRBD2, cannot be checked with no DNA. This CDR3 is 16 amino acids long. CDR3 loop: CASSLRVGLGGSTQYF.

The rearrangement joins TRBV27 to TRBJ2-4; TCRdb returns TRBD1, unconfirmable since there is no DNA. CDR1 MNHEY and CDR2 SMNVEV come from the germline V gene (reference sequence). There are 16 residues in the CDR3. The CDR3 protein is CASSPTGTPIKNIQYF.

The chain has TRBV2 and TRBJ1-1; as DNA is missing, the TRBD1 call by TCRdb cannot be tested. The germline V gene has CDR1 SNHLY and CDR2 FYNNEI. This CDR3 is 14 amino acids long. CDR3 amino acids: CASSEAGGAQEAFF.

The CDR3 is CASSQGQGTYEQYF. The chain has TRBV5-6 and TRBJ2-7; without DNA, the TCRdb call of TRBD1 cannot be checked. From germline, CDR1 is SGHDT and CDR2 YYEEEE. This CDR3 is 14 amino acids long.

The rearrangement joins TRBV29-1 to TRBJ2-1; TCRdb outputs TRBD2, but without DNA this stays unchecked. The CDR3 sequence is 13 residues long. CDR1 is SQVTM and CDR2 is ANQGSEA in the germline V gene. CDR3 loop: CSVEGLSFNEQFF.

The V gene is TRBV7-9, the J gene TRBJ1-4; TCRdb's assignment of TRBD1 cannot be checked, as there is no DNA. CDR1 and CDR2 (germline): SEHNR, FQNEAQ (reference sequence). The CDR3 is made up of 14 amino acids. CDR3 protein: CASSSTGANEKLFF.

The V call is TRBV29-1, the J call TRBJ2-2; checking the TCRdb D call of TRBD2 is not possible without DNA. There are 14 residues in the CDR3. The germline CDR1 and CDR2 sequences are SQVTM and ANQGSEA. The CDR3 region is CSVSRGSDTGELFF.

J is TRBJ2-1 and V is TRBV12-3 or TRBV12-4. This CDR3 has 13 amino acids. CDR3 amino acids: CASSFALRNEQFF.

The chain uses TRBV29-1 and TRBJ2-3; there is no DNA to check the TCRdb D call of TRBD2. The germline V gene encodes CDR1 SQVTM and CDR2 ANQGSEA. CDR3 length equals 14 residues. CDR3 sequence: CSVVVSLGADTQYF.

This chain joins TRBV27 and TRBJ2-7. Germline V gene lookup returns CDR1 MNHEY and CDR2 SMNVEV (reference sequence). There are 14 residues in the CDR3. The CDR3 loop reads CASSLRTSTYEQYF.

The CDR3 reads CASSQVPVAQETQYF. The rearrangement links TRBV4-1 to TRBJ2-5. The germline gives CDR1 MGHRA, CDR2 YSYEKL. The CDR3 length is 15 residues.

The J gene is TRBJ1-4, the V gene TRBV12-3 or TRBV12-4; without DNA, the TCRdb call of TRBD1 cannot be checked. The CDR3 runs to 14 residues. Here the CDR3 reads CASSTGQGYEKLFF.

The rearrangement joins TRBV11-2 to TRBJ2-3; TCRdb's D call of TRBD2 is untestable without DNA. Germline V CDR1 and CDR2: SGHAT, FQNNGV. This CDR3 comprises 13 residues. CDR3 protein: CASSRSRTDTQYF.

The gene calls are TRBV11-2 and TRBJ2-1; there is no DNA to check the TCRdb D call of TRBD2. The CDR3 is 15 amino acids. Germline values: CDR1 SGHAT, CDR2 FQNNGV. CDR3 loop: CASSLLPGGRGEQFF.

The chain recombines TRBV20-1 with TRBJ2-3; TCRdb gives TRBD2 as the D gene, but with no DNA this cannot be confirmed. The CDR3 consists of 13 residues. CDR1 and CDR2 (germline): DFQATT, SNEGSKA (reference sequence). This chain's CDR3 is CSARWDSGDTQYF.

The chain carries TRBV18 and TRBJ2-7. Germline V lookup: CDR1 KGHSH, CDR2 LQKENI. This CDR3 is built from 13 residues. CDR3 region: CASSPLQSYEQYF.

The CDR3 reads CASSPSRGQYNEQFF. This sequence joins TRBV4-1 and TRBJ2-1; TCRdb gives TRBD1 as the D gene, but with no DNA this cannot be confirmed. The CDR3 runs to 15 residues. Germline CDR1 is MGHRA and CDR2 is YSYEKL.

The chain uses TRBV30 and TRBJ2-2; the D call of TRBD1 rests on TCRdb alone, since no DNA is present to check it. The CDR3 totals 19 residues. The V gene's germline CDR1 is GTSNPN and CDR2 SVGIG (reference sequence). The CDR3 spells CAWSGEDRWPGTNTGELFF.

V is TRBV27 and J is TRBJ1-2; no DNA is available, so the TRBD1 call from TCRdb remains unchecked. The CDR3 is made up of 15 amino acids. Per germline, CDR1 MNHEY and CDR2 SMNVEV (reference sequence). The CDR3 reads CASSYARGSNYGYTF.

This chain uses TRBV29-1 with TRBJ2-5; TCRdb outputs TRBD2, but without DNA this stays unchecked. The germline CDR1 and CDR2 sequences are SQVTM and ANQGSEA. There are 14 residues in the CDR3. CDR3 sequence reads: CSAEGLAGGETQYF.

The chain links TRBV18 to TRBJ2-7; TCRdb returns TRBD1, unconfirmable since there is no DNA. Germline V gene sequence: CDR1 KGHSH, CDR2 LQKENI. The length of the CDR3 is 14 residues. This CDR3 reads CASSLAGQGDEQYF.

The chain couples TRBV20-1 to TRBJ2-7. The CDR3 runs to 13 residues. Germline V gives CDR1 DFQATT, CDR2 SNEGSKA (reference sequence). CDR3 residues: CSAWALGSYEQYF.

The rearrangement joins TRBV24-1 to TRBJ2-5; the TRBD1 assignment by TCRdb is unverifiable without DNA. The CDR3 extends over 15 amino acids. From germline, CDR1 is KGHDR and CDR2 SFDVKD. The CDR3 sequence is CATTPGQGDAETQYF.

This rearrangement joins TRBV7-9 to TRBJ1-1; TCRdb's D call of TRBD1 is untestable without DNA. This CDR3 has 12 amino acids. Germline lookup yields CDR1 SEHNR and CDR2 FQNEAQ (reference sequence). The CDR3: CASSLAPGPAFF.

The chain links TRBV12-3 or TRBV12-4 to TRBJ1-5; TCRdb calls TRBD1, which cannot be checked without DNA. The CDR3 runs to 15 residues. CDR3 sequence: CASSAKQGSYQPQHF.

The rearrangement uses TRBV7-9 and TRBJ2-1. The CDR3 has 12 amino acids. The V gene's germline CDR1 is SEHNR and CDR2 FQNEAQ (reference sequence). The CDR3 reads CASSPMIEEQFF. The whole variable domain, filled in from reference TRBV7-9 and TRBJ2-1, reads DTGVSQNPRHKITKRGQNVTFRCDPISEHNRLYWYRQTLGQGPEFLTYFQNEAQLEKSRLLSDRFSAERPKGSFSTLEIQRTEQGDSAMYLCASSPMIEEQFFGPGTRLTVL.

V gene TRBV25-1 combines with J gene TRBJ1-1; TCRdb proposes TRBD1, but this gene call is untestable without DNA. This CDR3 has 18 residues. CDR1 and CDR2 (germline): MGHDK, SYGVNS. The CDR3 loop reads CASSEWRGGERMNTEAFF.

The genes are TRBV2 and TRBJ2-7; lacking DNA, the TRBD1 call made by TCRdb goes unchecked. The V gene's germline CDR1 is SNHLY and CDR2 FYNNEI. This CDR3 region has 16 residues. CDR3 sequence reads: CASSGSADRRSYEQYF.